This T cell receptor (beta chain) was retrieved from a study of chemoradiotherapy in HPV16-positive cancers. Repertoires were sampled repeatedly during chemoradiotherapy. Here immunoSEQ multiplex PCR was the method, and the copy in TCRdb shows in-frame clones only, minus some. This sample has around 30,000 clones, with about 91% found just once. Sequences were derived from blood, sampled from a patient who underwent chemoradiotherapy. This clonotype originated in a human donor with HPV-associated anogenital cancer.

The CDR3 region has the DNA TGTGCCAGCAGCCCCCGGGGACAGCTCAATCAGCCCCAGCATTTT. Protein: CASSPRGQLNQPQHF. The chain links TRBV11-2 to TRBJ1-5, with TRBD1 identical over 7 bases. Germline V gene data show CDR1 as SGHAT and CDR2 as FQNNGV. J lost 3 bases, V lost 5 bases, and 7 bases had no gene match. The CDR3 is 15 amino acids.